A single sample is the source of the 23 T cell receptor beta chains below, sequenced in a study of blood T cells in healthy people across ages. Primers used in a second PCR of about 6 to 11 cycles were a sample-barcoded 5' primer and a J-beta primer mix. TCRdb called the 5' RACE reads again in MiXCR, with one record for every CDR3 protein. The repertoire holds over 950,000 distinct CDR3 sequences, with approximately 50% as singletons. The sequencing input was blood. The receptors stem from a woman aged 55-70 years in good health.

This clonotype showed up just a few times. The rearrangement uses TRBV4-1 and TRBJ2-3; 10 bases line up with TRBD2. This CDR3 is built from 16 residues. Germline trimming cut 1 base from V and 7 bases from J; bases unmatched to any gene: 8. In germline, CDR1 is MGHRA, CDR2 YSYEKL. The DNA of the CDR3 is TGCGCCAGCAGCCAAGTTCCAGCGGGAGGGCCAAATACGCAGTATTTT. Translation: CASSQVPAGGPNTQYF.

Note on this clonotype: A read error may produce the germline difference seen at one junction end. This sequence joins TRBV7-2 and TRBJ2-7; 8 bases line up with TRBD1. The closer fit of TRBJ2-4 to the DNA end suggests the J call may be wrong. The germline gives CDR1 SGHTA, CDR2 FQGNSA. CDR3 size: 14 residues. CDR3 sequence: CASSLQGVQNIQYF. The CDR3 bases are TGCGCCAGCAGCTTACAGGGGGTCCAAAACATTCAGTACTTC.

The CDR3 DNA reads TGTGCCAGCAGCTTAGATCGTCTAGCCACAGATACGCAGTATTTT. This translates into CASSLDRLATDTQYF. V is TRBV7-2 and J is TRBJ2-3; TRBD2 might be the D (5 bases). Germline CDR1 SGHTA, CDR2 FQGNSA. The CDR3 totals 15 residues. V lost 1 base and J 2 bases, leaving 10 bases between the germline ends.

The CDR3 sequence is CASSLAGSAHGANVLTF. The CDR3 bases are TGCGCCAGCAGCTTGGCCGGGTCGGCGCACGGGGCCAACGTCCTGACTTTC. V and J are TRBV5-1 and TRBJ2-6; D ambiguous. Germline V lookup: CDR1 SGHRS, CDR2 YFSETQ. The CDR3 has 17 amino acids. V lost 0 bases, J lost 4 bases, and 14 bases lay in between.

The CDR3 sequence: CASSLQRGLAKNIQYF. CDR3 sequence (DNA): TGTGCCAGCAGCTTACAGAGAGGGCTAGCCAAAAACATTCAGTACTTC. The V call is TRBV7-8, the J call TRBJ2-4; maybe TRBD2 (5 bases). CDR3 length: 16 amino acids. The ends were cut back, 2 bases at V and 0 bases at J, with 11 bases in the middle. The germline CDR1 and CDR2 sequences are SGHVS and FQNEAQ.

The chain links TRBV29-1 to TRBJ1-2; the D gene is possibly TRBD1 (6 bases). V was trimmed by 6 bases and J by 2 bases, leaving 13 bases between them. This CDR3 is 13 amino acids long. Per germline, CDR1 SQVTM and CDR2 ANQGSEA. CDR3 bases: TGCAGCGTGAAACACAGGGAGAACTATGGCTACACCTTC. It codes for CSVKHRENYGYTF.

This clonotype was counted a single time. One end of the junction varies from germline; a read error may be responsible. V and J are TRBV20-1 and TRBJ2-1; a possible D gene is TRBD2 (6 bases). This CDR3 contains 16 residues. Per the germline V gene, CDR1 is DFQATT and CDR2 is SNEGSKA (reference sequence). This CDR3 reads CSAAPGRAGSHNEQFF. The CDR3 DNA follows: TGCAGTGCTGCCCCGGGACGAGCGGGCTCCCACAATGAGCAGTTCTTC.

The gene calls are TRBV10-3 and TRBJ2-3; tentatively, D is TRBD2 (5 bases). Trimming left V 6 bases short and J 5 bases short, with 15 bases between. The V gene's germline CDR1 is ENHRY and CDR2 SYGVKD. This CDR3 has 14 amino acids. CDR3 in DNA: TGTGCCATCAGGAGCGGAAGCGATGGAGATACGCAGTATTTT. This sequence encodes CAIRSGSDGDTQYF.

The V and J genes are TRBV11-2 and TRBJ2-1, with D possibly being TRBD2 (6 bases). V was cut by 5 bases and J by 4 bases, with 15 bases left in between. This CDR3 is built from 15 residues. Germline-derived CDR1 and CDR2 are SGHAT and FQNNGV. CDR3 sequence: CASSVARDPYNEQFF. As DNA, the CDR3 is TGTGCCAGCAGCGTTGCGCGGGACCCATACAATGAGCAGTTCTTC.

This rearrangement joins TRBV6-1 to TRBJ1-2; 9 bases are a match to TRBD1. Germline V gene lookup returns CDR1 MNHNS and CDR2 SASEGT. The CDR3 is made up of 18 amino acids. J was trimmed by 5 bases and V by 8 bases; bases with no gene match: 21. CDR3 amino acids: CASSAGGGSGQGLYGYTF. The CDR3 region has the DNA TGTGCCAGCTCGGCGGGAGGGGGATCGGGACAGGGCCTATATGGCTACACCTTC.

This clonotype was detected a few times. The gene calls are TRBV4-1 and TRBJ2-7; the D call may be TRBD1 or TRBD2 (5 bases each). The CDR3 covers 16 residues. Germline values: CDR1 MGHRA, CDR2 YSYEKL. The V gene lost 1 base and the J gene lost 2 bases, with 15 bases spanning the gap. The CDR3 DNA reads as TGCGCCAGCAGCCAAGGGAGGCGTCAGGACACCTACGAGCAGTACTTC. It encodes CASSQGRRQDTYEQYF.

This clonotype was recorded at least ten times. The chain recombines TRBV29-1 with TRBJ2-7; D unclear. The V end lost 6 bases, the J end lost 2 bases, and 17 bases lay between the germline ends. The CDR3 has 14 residues. Germline V gene sequence: CDR1 SQVTM, CDR2 ANQGSEA. CDR3 region: CSVAQGRIAYEQYF. As DNA, the CDR3 is TGCAGCGTCGCCCAAGGACGGATAGCCTACGAGCAGTACTTC.

The table lists this clonotype with a few counts. The CDR3 sequence is CASTSTDTQYF. The CDR3 DNA follows: TGTGCCTCCACCTCCACAGATACGCAGTATTTT. This chain joins TRBV10-3 and TRBJ2-3, with no clear D. CDR1 and CDR2 (germline): ENHRY, SYGVKD. Between the trimmed V and J ends, which lost 11 bases and 2 bases, there was a span of 8 bases. The CDR3 spans 11 residues.

This clonotype was counted a single time. V is TRBV6-2 or TRBV6-3 and J is TRBJ2-1; the D is unclear. The CDR3 has 11 amino acids. V shed 5 bases and J shed 10 bases, with 9 bases lying between them. Germline CDR1 MNHEY, CDR2 SVGEGT. CDR3 sequence reads: CASSTNREQFF. Here the CDR3 DNA reads TGTGCCAGCAGTACTAACCGCGAGCAGTTCTTC.

This clonotype was observed a handful of times. This chain connects TRBV30 to TRBJ2-5, with D perhaps matching TRBD1 or TRBD2 (5 bases each). The CDR3 totals 14 residues. The ends were cut back, 3 bases at V and 2 bases at J, with 13 bases in the middle. Per germline, CDR1 GTSNPN and CDR2 SVGIG (reference sequence). In DNA form, the CDR3 reads TGTGCCTGGAGGAAGCAGGGACCGCAAGAGACCCAGTACTTC. Translating gives CAWRKQGPQETQYF. Supplemented by reference TRBV30 and TRBJ2-5, the full variable domain reads SQTIHQWPATLVQPVGSPLSLECTVEGTSNPNLYWYRQAAGRGLQLLFYSVGIGQISSEVPQNLSASRPQDRQFILSSKKLLLSDSGFYLCAWRKQGPQETQYFGPGTRLLVL.

This clonotype has a handful of counts. The chain combines TRBV25-1 with TRBJ1-1; D gene unclear. The germline V and J ends were trimmed by 1 base and 3 bases, with 15 bases remaining between them. The CDR3 runs 16 residues. The germline CDR1 and CDR2 sequences are MGHDK and SYGVNS. The CDR3 coding sequence is TGTGCCAGCAGTGAATCTGAGGGAAGTGTTCACACTGAAGCTTTCTTT. Amino acids: CASSESEGSVHTEAFF.

This chain connects TRBV20-1 to TRBJ2-3; 7 bases map to TRBD2. With 4 bases clipped from V and 0 bases from J, the junction kept 4 bases outside the gene matches. The CDR3 has 14 residues. Germline V CDR1 and CDR2: DFQATT, SNEGSKA (reference sequence). CDR3 nucleotides: TGCAGTGCTATAAGCGGGATTAGCACAGATACGCAGTATTTT. Its protein product is CSAISGISTDTQYF.

This chain joins TRBV10-1 and TRBJ2-7; a weak D match, TRBD2 (6 bases). V was pared by 5 bases and J by 2 bases, with 19 bases between. From germline, CDR1 is WNHNN and CDR2 SYGVQD (reference sequence). The CDR3 length is 16 residues. DNA for the CDR3: TGCGCCAGCAGTAAAAATAGCGGAGGAGGAACCTACGAGCAGTACTTC. Amino acid sequence: CASSKNSGGGTYEQYF.

This clonotype has more than one count but fewer than ten. The genes are TRBV28 and TRBJ2-7; D is unresolved. CDR3 length equals 8 residues. Germline V gives CDR1 MDHEN, CDR2 SYDVKM. DNA of the CDR3: TGTGCTCTGGGCGAGCAGTACTTC. As protein: CALGEQYF.

Only a few counts were recorded for this clonotype. The chain combines TRBV6-6 with TRBJ2-5; 8 bases map to TRBD2. The CDR3 has 15 residues. Germline V CDR1 and CDR2: MNHNY, SVGAGI (reference sequence). J gave up 4 bases and V 6 bases, and 10 bases lay outside the gene matches. In DNA, the CDR3 is TGTGCCAGCAGGGATTCAGCGGGAGTCGGAGAGACCCAGTACTTC. Protein: CASRDSAGVGETQYF.

This chain connects TRBV2 to TRBJ2-3; D unresolved. Trimming took off 7 bases at V and 2 bases at J, with 16 bases between the two ends. CDR1 SNHLY and CDR2 FYNNEI come from the germline V gene. This CDR3 spans 15 amino acids. The CDR3 bases are TGTGCCAGCAACCAAGAACCGATCGACACAGATACGCAGTATTTT. This translates into CASNQEPIDTDTQYF.

The V call is TRBV10-2, the J call TRBJ2-1, with D maybe TRBD2 (5 bases). The CDR3 is 15 residues long. V lost 4 bases and J 4 bases, leaving 14 bases between the germline ends. Per germline, CDR1 WSHSY and CDR2 SAAADI. The CDR3 DNA reads as TGCGCCAGCAGTGGAACTAGTCCTCCTTACAATGAGCAGTTCTTC. This sequence encodes CASSGTSPPYNEQFF.

This clonotype was counted between two and nine times. CDR3 nucleotides: TGTGCCAGCAGCATGAGCGGGAGGGTTACCAATGAGCAGTTCTTC. This sequence encodes CASSMSGRVTNEQFF. V usage is TRBV7-2 and J usage is TRBJ2-1; 10 bases align to TRBD2. The CDR3 contains 15 residues. Trimming cost V 5 bases and J 6 bases; bases outside gene matches: 7. CDR1 is SGHTA, CDR2 FQGNSA, per germline.